This TCR beta chain was sequenced for a study of CD8+CD57+ T cells in acquired aplastic anemia. As for the study in general: Isolated CD4+ and CD8+ cells, once sorted, yielded DNA averaging about 3.1 ug. Overall study results and limits: Any difference that existed in CD8+ Simpson's diversity between patients and controls was not significant. The number of CD8+ CDR3 sequences shared by patients and controls was roughly 30.

As to this clonotype: The target antigen is unknown.

CD8+CD57+ cell expansion, shown by flow cytometry, had occurred in the patients selected for sequencing. At the time of blood sampling, patients had not yet received any therapy. Using genomic DNA as the template, TCR beta VDJ and CDR3 profiling was carried out. TCRdb used MiXCR to reprocess the reads, holding one entry per CDR3 protein. The data hold about 58,000 distinct CDR3 sequences, with roughly three fifths observed a single time. The CDR3 runs 13 residues. V lost 5 bases to trimming and J lost 8 bases; unmatched junction nucleotides: 6. Germline V gene sequence: CDR1 SEHNR, CDR2 FQNEAQ (reference sequence).

The receptor comes from a human donor with aplastic anemia. V gene TRBV7-9 combines with J gene TRBJ1-2, with 9 bases matching TRBD1. Input material: sorted CD4+, CD8+, or CD8+CD57+ T cells (not recorded which) from PBMCs. The CDR3 bases are TGTGCCAGCAGCCCCGGGACAGGGTGGGGCTACACCTTC. Its protein is CASSPGTGWGYTF.